This T cell receptor (beta chain) was recovered during a study of Graves' ophthalmopathy and Graves' hyperthyroidism (dated by TCRdb to 2017 to 2018). Notes on the research overall: Hyperthyroidism was defined as stable when no progression to ophthalmopathy occurred within 18 months of follow-up. In several hyperthyroidism patients, the T-cell repertoires found in thyroid tissue were compared with those found in blood. To explore V-J signatures that separate ophthalmopathy from hyperthyroidism, a discovery set of more than 95 patients was enrolled, consisting of 40 to 45 with ophthalmopathy and roughly 59 with stable hyperthyroidism. In total, approximately 130 blood samples were TCR-sequenced: 43 ophthalmopathy, some 75 hyperthyroidism and some 17 hyperthyroidism-to-ophthalmopathy patients. An independent validation cohort was composed of approximately 18 hyperthyroidism patients and around 16 patients who later progressed from hyperthyroidism to ophthalmopathy. TCR beta repertoire signatures were used to distinguish Graves' ophthalmopathy from Graves' hyperthyroidism and to predict progression to ophthalmopathy. Following sampling, methimazole starting at 30 mg daily was administered to hyperthyroidism patients, and high-dose intravenous methylprednisolone was administered to ophthalmopathy patients.

The research as a whole found: Most expanded thyroid clonotypes with frequency above 0.001 were also detected in blood, suggesting blood repertoires may reflect the thyroid immune response. No statistical method was used to predetermine the sample size, and group allocation was not hidden from the investigators. Ophthalmopathy was separated from stable hyperthyroidism by the 13-signature model with roughly 87% sensitivity and less than 82% specificity in cross-validation and with 80%/75% in the test set. In validation, the model predicted ophthalmopathy progression with 70.59% sensitivity and approximately 75% specificity; some 13 predicted patients were CT-confirmed with GO in a median of about 6.2 months.

The germline V gene provides CDR1 MNHEY and CDR2 SVGAGI. There are 14 amino acids in the CDR3, from cysteine to phenylalanine inclusive. Just CDR3 DNA is preserved here, 42 bases in frame from base 1. The junction carries 8 bases between V and J, which are trimmed by 2 bases and 1 base respectively. The table lists this clonotype with many counts. Its antigen is not yet known. Base-call qualities are not available, and no considerably larger clone is one nucleotide away. Patients with hyperthyroidism were aged 18 to 65 years, had been newly diagnosed, and had a disease duration of less than 2 months. Patients with other autoimmune diseases, uncontrolled infections, pregnancy or lactation were excluded. Clinical symptoms, serum thyroxine, TRAb, thyroid ultrasound and orbital computed tomography were used for diagnosis. Total RNA was extracted using Trizol reagent, and RNA quality was checked on an Agilent 2100 Bioanalyzer.

TCR beta CDR3 regions were amplified from RNA transcripts for repertoire sequencing. A first-round RT-PCR used HTBI primers with the Qiagen OneStep RT-PCR kit, followed by a second-round multiplex PCR, size selection and purification. Libraries were sequenced paired-end with 100 bp reads on an Illumina HiSeq2000. As for how the authors treated the data: Reads were processed with SOAPnuke, discarding reads with adapters, uncalled bases, mean Phred below 15, or no exact constant-primer or identifier match. COPE v1.2.5 was used to merge high-quality paired reads. Each unique nucleotide sequence was treated as a clonotype, and MiTCR v1.1 was used to align the clonotypes to the IMGT TRB V, D and J references. The analysis was limited to V-J combinations with a frequency above 0.0001, which together covered 98% to 99.2% of repertoires. For each V-J combination, a TCR clonal expansion and chaos score was defined as the ratio of F50 clonal expansion to chaos observed in the TCRdist matrix. Welch's t-statistics and random forest were used to narrow the features down to 10 to 15 V-J combinations, which were then fed into a naive Bayes classifier. The similarity between thyroid and blood repertoires was quantified using the Morisita-Horn index. Clones were called with MiXCR by TCRdb after fastp trimmed the public reads at Q25, and only in-frame beta chains were retained. Every entry covers one CDR3 protein and lists the most common genes and DNA from its rows. The V and J calls follow TCRdb's processing rather than the paper's. Recorded for this sample are more than 1,000,000 distinct CDR3 sequences; about two fifths of them occurred a single time. The ten most abundant clones make up roughly 10% of the sample.

The TCR sequence derives from an adult man with Graves' hyperthyroidism. The rearrangement combines TRBV6-5 with TRBJ1-2, with the identity of the D gene unclear. Sample: peripheral blood or thyroid tissue (not recorded which). The CDR3 region has the sequence CASSYRGDNYGYTF. The base sequence is TGTGCCAGCAGTTACAGAGGAGATAACTATGGCTACACCTTC.